This T cell receptor (beta chain) was documented in a study of blood T cell repertoires in COVID-19. About the study: COVID-19 samples from acute and convalescent phases originated in the United States, Italy and Spain. PBMCs, B-cell-depleted T cells, or T cells were the source of the cDNA or gDNA that made up the material.

The CDR3 covers 11 residues. The ends were cut back, 7 bases at V and 10 bases at J, with 16 bases in the middle. Germline-derived CDR1 and CDR2 are SQVTM and ANQGSEA. The data were produced by immunoSEQ multiplex PCR, yet TCRdb's version contains in-frame clones alone and is incomplete. The sample consists of fewer than 250,000 clones, 65% to 90% of them appearing once. Residents of about two dozen US areas, aged roughly 18 to 95 years, made up the participants. Participant-given clinical history determined each cohort assignment. The receptor was derived from a woman aged 50 to 60 with acute COVID-19. The rearrangement joins TRBV29-1 to TRBJ1-2; D gene unclear. The source material was PBMCs or T cells enriched from blood (not recorded which). Written as DNA, the CDR3 is TGCAGCGCCTATTCCGGGAGGGTCTACACCTTC. Translating gives CSAYSGRVYTF.